These T cell receptor beta chains were read from a single sample in a study of OX40 agonist ivuxolimab in advanced cancers. The assay was immunoSEQ multiplex PCR, and TCRdb's table has in-frame clones only and misses some. Here the sample spans some 72,000 clones, roughly nine tenths being singletons. This sample comprised CD4+ or CD8+ T cells sorted from blood, obtained in a trial of the OX40 agonist ivuxolimab. The source of these receptors is an adult with an advanced solid tumor such as melanoma, head and neck, liver or kidney cancer. The conserved cysteine and the conserved F or W are not part of the CDR3 here. The order of the fields is V gene, J gene, CDR3 protein.

>TRBV2|TRBJ2-7
ASTETGESSYEQY
>TRBV6-5|TRBJ1-4
ASSRDRVYEKLF
>TRBV10-3|TRBJ1-2
AINPRGSYGYT
>TRBV28|TRBJ1-1
ASSLVLGKRDTEAF
>TRBV5-4|TRBJ2-1
ASSLGGETSRF
>TRBV20-1|TRBJ2-2
SAAFGGELF
>TRBV6-1|TRBJ2-3
ASSPYLDTQY
>TRBV7-2|TRBJ2-4
ASSLSRDKNIQY
>TRBV28|TRBJ2-1
ASSPWTQYNEQF
>TRBV28|TRBJ2-1
ASGLTYNEQF
>TRBV6-1|TRBJ2-3
ASSALTPSTDTQY
>TRBV18|TRBJ2-3
ASSPDLEADTQY
>TRBV10-2|TRBJ2-1
ASSEATVLEQF
>TRBV28|TRBJ1-1
ASSSQGALNTEAF
>TRBV28|TRBJ2-5
ASSSWTSGRGETQY
>TRBV6-5|TRBJ2-3
ASSYTRGPDTQY
>TRBV11-2|TRBJ1-2
ASSLDRTGGYT
>TRBV28|-
ASSFHYEQY
>TRBV4-1|TRBJ1-2
ASSQDNGLYGYT
>TRBV7-8|TRBJ2-1
ASSLPPASGSNEQF
>TRBV5-1|TRBJ2-3
ASSLEQGKDTQY
>TRBV7-9|TRBJ1-3
ASSREAVSGNTIY
>TRBV6-5|TRBJ1-1
ASSSQGLNTEAF
>TRBV11-2|TRBJ2-3
ASSFGTPTSTDTQY
>TRBV11-2|TRBJ2-3
ASGTGTGRDTQY
>TRBV5-1|TRBJ2-1
ASSEDLTPYNEQF
>TRBV19|TRBJ2-3
ASTASRADTQY
>TRBV7-6|TRBJ2-1
ASSLGLAGGYNEQF
>TRBV5-5|TRBJ1-5
ASSLTGDNQPQH
>TRBV28|TRBJ1-5
ASTISLEPQH
>TRBV5-6|TRBJ2-7
ASSLGGGVLSYEQY
>TRBV5-1|TRBJ2-2
ASSLRTKGGTGELF
>TRBV6-1|TRBJ2-1
ASSEGYGAGVFPSHEQF
>TRBV28|TRBJ1-4
ASSIQGAATNEKLF
>TRBV2|TRBJ1-6
ASRVSRGSNSPLH
>TRBV5-1|TRBJ2-3
ASSLDVSGSGATQY
>TRBV18|TRBJ2-5
ASSPDSTGTETQY
>TRBV11-3|TRBJ2-3
ASSLGADTDTQY
>TRBV7-8|TRBJ1-4
ASSSQDRVSGEKLF
>TRBV13|TRBJ1-5
ASSLGYRASYSNQPQH
>TRBV2|TRBJ1-5
ASSERGPNQPQH
>TRBV5-8|TRBJ2-5
ASSFRDSLRETQY
>TRBV5-7|TRBJ2-7
ASSLGGGVLSYEQY
>TRBV5-1|TRBJ2-3
ASSQLSGESTDTQY
>TRBV4-2|TRBJ2-5
ASSQDWGSGGPLETQY
>TRBV27|TRBJ2-7
ASSLEGDFYEQY
>TRBV4-1|TRBJ1-4
ASSSRGFGRTNEKLF
>TRBV28|TRBJ2-3
ASSLPSRLTDTQY
>TRBV11-2|TRBJ2-3
ASPWTWKRGPTDTQY
>TRBV25-1|TRBJ1-4
ASSPHRGDPGNEKLF
>TRBV2|TRBJ1-4
ASSDRDRGREKLF
>TRBV28|TRBJ1-1
ASSYLQGAGTEAF
>TRBV7-9|TRBJ1-6
ASSRTQTGNSYNSPLH
>TRBV11-2|TRBJ1-1
ASNPTGRRDTEAF
>TRBV5-1|TRBJ1-1
ASTRDLNTEAF
>TRBV5-1|TRBJ2-7
ASRGGIYEQY
>TRBV4-1|TRBJ2-1
ASSQDRELVQF
>TRBV2|TRBJ1-2
ASAGGFLMMRRYGYT
>TRBV11-2|TRBJ1-2
ASSLVGNSNYGYT